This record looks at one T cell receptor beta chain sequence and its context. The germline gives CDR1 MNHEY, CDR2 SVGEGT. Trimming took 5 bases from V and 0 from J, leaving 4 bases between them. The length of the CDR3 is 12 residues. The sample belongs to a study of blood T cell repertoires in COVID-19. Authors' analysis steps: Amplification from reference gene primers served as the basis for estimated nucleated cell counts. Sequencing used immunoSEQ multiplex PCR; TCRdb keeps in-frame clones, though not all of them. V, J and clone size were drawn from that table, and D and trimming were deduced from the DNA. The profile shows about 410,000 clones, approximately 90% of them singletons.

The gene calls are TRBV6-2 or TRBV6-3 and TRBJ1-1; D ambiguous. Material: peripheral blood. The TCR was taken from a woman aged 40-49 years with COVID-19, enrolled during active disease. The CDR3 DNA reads TGTGCCAGCAGTCGCGTGAACACTGAAGCTTTCTTT. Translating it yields CASSRVNTEAFF.